The rows below give T cell receptor beta chains drawn from one sample of a study of blood T cell repertoires in COVID-19. Data came from immunoSEQ multiplex PCR; TCRdb stores just in-frame clones and leaves some out. The data contain roughly 220,000 clones, roughly 88% of them seen just once; the ten biggest clones take up about 1.5%. Sequencing input: peripheral blood. These receptors came from a woman in her thirties or forties who had recovered from COVID-19. Each CDR3 is given with its conserved first and last residue. D genes are given only for firm matches. Where a row states a size, it is once, few, many or the class of an expanded clone; other rows omit it.

J gene	V gene	clone size	D gene	CDR3 protein	CDR3 DNA
TRBJ2-7	TRBV5-6	many	.	CASTARGGPTYEQYF	TGTGCCAGCACCGCTAGGGGGGGCCCAACTTACGAGCAGTACTTC
TRBJ2-4	TRBV7-2	.	TRBD1	CASSNPAQGQHIQYF	TGTGCCAGCAGCAACCCGGCCCAGGGACAGCACATTCAGTACTTC
TRBJ2-3	TRBV29-1	.	.	CSVDQSTDTQYF	TGCAGCGTTGATCAGAGCACAGATACGCAGTATTTT
TRBJ2-2	TRBV5-1	.	TRBD2	CASSLERGGPGELFF	TGCGCCAGCAGCTTGGAGCGGGGGGGCCCCGGGGAGCTGTTTTTT
TRBJ2-5	TRBV9	.	.	CASSVGGFETQYF	TGTGCCAGCAGCGTAGGGGGCTTTGAGACCCAGTACTTC
TRBJ2-7	TRBV11-2	.	.	CASSTNRPSYEQYF	TGTGCCAGCAGCACTAATAGACCTAGCTACGAGCAGTACTTC
TRBJ2-7	TRBV7-9	.	TRBD1	CASSGGQAYEQYF	TGTGCCAGCAGCGGGGGACAGGCCTACGAGCAGTACTTC
TRBJ2-2	TRBV19	.	.	CASSGGDIANTGELFF	TGTGCCAGTAGTGGGGGGGACATTGCGAACACCGGGGAGCTGTTTTTT
TRBJ1-1	TRBV28	.	.	CASIDTGNTEAFF	TGTGCCAGCATTGATACAGGGAACACTGAAGCTTTCTTT
TRBJ1-2	TRBV6-5	few	.	CASSYSGSFYGYTF	TGTGCCAGCAGTTACTCCGGGAGCTTCTATGGCTACACCTTC
TRBJ1-2	TRBV19	.	TRBD1	CASSLEAGTVYSAF	TGTGCCAGTAGTTTAGAGGCCGGGACAGTCTACTCAGCCTTC
TRBJ1-1	TRBV11-2	.	TRBD1	CASSLVAGTGGSLNTEAFF	TGTGCCAGCAGCTTAGTAGCAGGGACAGGGGGAAGCTTGAACACTGAAGCTTTCTTT
TRBJ1-4	TRBV5-4	.	.	CASSSALSGATNEKLFF	TGTGCCAGCAGCTCAGCATTGTCAGGGGCAACTAATGAAAAACTGTTTTTT
TRBJ2-7	TRBV2	.	TRBD1	CASTLRHGQGAYEQYF	TGTGCCAGCACTCTACGGCACGGACAGGGGGCCTACGAGCAGTACTTC
TRBJ2-5	TRBV4-2	.	.	CASSQDPYTQYF	TGTGCCAGCAGCCAAGATCCGTATACCCAGTACTTC
TRBJ2-7	TRBV6-5	.	.	CASSRTGSYEQYF	TGTGCCAGCAGTCGTACGGGATCCTACGAGCAGTACTTC
TRBJ2-1	TRBV5-1	.	TRBD1	CASSLGGTGGINEQFF	TGCGCCAGCAGCTTGGGCGGGACAGGGGGCATCAATGAGCAGTTCTTC
TRBJ2-7	TRBV2	few	.	CASSELGQYEQYF	TGTGCCAGCAGTGAACTGGGGCAATACGAGCAGTACTTC
TRBJ1-2	TRBV3-1/TRBV3-2	.	TRBD1	CASSQVTGGSGYTF	TGTGCCAGCAGCCAAGTAACAGGGGGGTCTGGCTACACCTTC
TRBJ1-1	TRBV6-4	.	TRBD1	CASSVQGAVDTEAFF	TGTGCCAGCAGTGTTCAGGGGGCGGTTGACACTGAAGCTTTCTTT
TRBJ1-4	TRBV27	.	TRBD1	CASSSGQVLATNEKLFF	TGTGCCAGCAGTTCCGGACAGGTCCTCGCAACTAATGAAAAACTGTTTTTT
TRBJ2-7	TRBV7-2	.	TRBD1	CASSSRQGPYEQYF	TGTGCCAGCAGCTCTCGACAGGGCCCCTACGAGCAGTACTTC
TRBJ1-3	TRBV5-1	.	.	CASSFNSGNTIYF	TGCGCCAGCAGCTTTAACTCTGGAAACACCATATATTTT
TRBJ1-1	TRBV6-5	.	.	CASSYGEGTEAFF	TGTGCCAGCAGTTACGGAGAGGGAACTGAAGCTTTCTTT